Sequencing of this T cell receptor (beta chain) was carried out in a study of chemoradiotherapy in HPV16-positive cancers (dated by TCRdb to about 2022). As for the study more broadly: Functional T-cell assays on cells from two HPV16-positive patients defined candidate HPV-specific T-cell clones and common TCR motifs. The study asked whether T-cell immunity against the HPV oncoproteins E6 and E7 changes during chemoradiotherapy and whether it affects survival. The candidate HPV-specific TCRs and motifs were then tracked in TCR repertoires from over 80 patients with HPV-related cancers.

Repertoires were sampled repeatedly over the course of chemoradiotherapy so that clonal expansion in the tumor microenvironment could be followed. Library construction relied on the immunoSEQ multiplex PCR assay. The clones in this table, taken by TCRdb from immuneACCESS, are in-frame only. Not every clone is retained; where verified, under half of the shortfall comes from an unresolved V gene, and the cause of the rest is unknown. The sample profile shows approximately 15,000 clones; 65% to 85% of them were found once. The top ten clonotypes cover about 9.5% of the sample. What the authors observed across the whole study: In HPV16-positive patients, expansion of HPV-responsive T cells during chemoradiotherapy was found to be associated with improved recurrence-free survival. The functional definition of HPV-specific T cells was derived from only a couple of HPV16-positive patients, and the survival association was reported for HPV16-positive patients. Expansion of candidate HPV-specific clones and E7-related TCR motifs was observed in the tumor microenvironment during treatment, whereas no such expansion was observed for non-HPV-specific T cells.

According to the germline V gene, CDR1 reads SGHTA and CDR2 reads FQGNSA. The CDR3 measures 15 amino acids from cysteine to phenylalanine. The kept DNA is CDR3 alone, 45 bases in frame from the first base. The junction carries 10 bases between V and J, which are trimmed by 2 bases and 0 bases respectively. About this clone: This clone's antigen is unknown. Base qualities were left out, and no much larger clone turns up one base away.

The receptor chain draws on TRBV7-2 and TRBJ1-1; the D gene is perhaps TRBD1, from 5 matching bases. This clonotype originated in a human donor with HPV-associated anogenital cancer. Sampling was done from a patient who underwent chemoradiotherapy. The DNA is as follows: TGTGCCAGCAGCTTAATGGTGGGGGTGAACACTGAAGCTTTCTTT. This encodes CASSLMVGVNTEAFF.